This passage covers 5 T cell receptor beta chains from one sample sequenced in a study of blood T cell repertoires in COVID-19. Libraries were prepared by immunoSEQ multiplex PCR; TCRdb keeps only in-frame clonotypes and omits some of them. The table lists about 220,000 clones, approximately 92% of them singletons. The sequencing input was PBMCs or T cells enriched from blood (not recorded which). These receptors all stem from a woman under 30 in a cohort exposed to, infected with or recovered from COVID-19 (not recorded which).

V and J are TRBV28 and TRBJ2-4; no clear D gene. Germline V lookup: CDR1 MDHEN, CDR2 SYDVKM. CDR3 length: 17 residues. The V end lost 5 bases, the J end lost 1 base, and 18 bases lay between the germline ends. The CDR3 DNA reads as TGTGCCAGCAGTGAACTACGATCCAAAATGGCCAAAAACATTCAGTACTTC. Its protein is CASSELRSKMAKNIQYF.

The chain is built from TRBV3-1 (or the pseudogene TRBV3-2) and TRBJ2-1, with 10 bases aligning to TRBD2. The germline CDR1 and CDR2 sequences are LGHDT and YNNKEL (reference sequence). The V segment lost 2 bases and the J segment 8 bases; nucleotides outside the gene matches: 6. CDR3 length: 15 amino acids. This CDR3 reads CASSQKRGGGYEQFF. In DNA, the CDR3 is TGTGCCAGCAGCCAAAAGCGGGGGGGCGGGTATGAGCAGTTCTTC.

The rearrangement uses TRBV4-2 and TRBJ1-5; the D is unclear. The CDR3 length is 16 residues. V gave up 1 base and J gave up 7 bases, with 17 bases separating them. Germline loops: CDR1 LGHNA, CDR2 YNFKEQ. The DNA of the CDR3 is TGTGCCAGCAGCCAAGGGGAGGGTTTCAGGCGACAGCCCCAGCATTTT. This codes for CASSQGEGFRRQPQHF.

The rearrangement uses TRBV7-8 and TRBJ2-1, with D possibly matching TRBD2 (5 bases). V was clipped by 5 bases and J by 6 bases, with 23 bases between them. Germline CDR1 reads SGHVS; CDR2 reads FQNEAQ. The CDR3 has 17 amino acids. CDR3 region: CASSPFSGGARVNEQFF. CDR3 DNA: TGTGCCAGCAGCCCGTTTAGTGGAGGAGCTAGGGTCAATGAGCAGTTCTTC.

This chain links TRBV5-1 with TRBJ1-1; D is undetermined. This CDR3 has 14 amino acids. The germline V gene has CDR1 SGHRS and CDR2 YFSETQ. Trimming took off 8 bases at V and 0 bases at J, with 14 bases between the two ends. CDR3 DNA: TGCGCCAGTCAGCGTGAGTCCATGAACACTGAAGCTTTCTTT. Residues: CASQRESMNTEAFF.